Here is one T cell receptor (beta chain) with its context. The data stem from a study of cytomegalovirus exposure and HLA in healthy donors. The primer mix had 60 Vbeta and 13 Jbeta primers. The protocol was immunoSEQ multiplex PCR, while the TCRdb copy is restricted to in-frame clones and leaves out a portion. This sample yields approximately 190,000 clones, of which 84% are seen a single time; 2% to 3% belongs to the top ten. Sequencing was performed on PBMCs. This TCR came from a woman in her 50s in good health and CMV-seropositive.

The CDR3 DNA reads as TGTGCCAGCAGCAATTTGCCAAGACAGGTTCGAAATCAGCCCCAGCATTTT. It translates to CASSNLPRQVRNQPQHF. This sequence joins TRBV21-1 and TRBJ1-5; the D call TRBD1 from the table was never checked on the DNA. TRBV21-1 is noted as a pseudogene. This CDR3 is 17 amino acids long.